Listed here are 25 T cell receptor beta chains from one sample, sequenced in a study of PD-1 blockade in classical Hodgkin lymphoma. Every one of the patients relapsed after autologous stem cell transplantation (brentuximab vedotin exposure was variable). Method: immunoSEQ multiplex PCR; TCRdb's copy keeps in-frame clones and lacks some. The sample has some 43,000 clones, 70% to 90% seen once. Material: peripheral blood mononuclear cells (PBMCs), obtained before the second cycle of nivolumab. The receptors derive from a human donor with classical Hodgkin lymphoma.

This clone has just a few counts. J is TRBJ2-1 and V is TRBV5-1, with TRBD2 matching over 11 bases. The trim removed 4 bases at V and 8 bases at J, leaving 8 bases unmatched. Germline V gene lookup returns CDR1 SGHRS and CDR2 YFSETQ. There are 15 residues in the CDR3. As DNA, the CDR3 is TGCGCCAGCAGCCTTAGCGGGAGGGCCTTCGATGAGCAGTTCTTC. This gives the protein CASSLSGRAFDEQFF.

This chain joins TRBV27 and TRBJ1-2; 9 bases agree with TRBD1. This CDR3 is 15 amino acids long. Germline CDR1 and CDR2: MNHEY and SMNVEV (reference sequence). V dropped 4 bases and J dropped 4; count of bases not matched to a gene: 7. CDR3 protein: CASSSPGTGSYGYTF. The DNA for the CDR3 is TGTGCCAGCAGTTCCCCCGGGACAGGGTCCTATGGCTACACCTTC.

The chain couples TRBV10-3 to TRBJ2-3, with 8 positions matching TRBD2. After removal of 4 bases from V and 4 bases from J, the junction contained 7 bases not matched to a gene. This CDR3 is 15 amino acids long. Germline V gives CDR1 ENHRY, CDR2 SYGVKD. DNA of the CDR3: TGTGCCATCAGTGGGGGTAGCGGGGATGCAGATACGCAGTATTTT. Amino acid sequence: CAISGGSGDADTQYF.

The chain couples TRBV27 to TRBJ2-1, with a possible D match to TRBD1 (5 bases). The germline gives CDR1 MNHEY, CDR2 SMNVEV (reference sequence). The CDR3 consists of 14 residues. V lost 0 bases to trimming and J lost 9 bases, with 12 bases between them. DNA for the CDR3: TGTGCCAGCAGTTTATCTCCAGGGTCGGGTGAGCAGTTCTTC. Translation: CASSLSPGSGEQFF.

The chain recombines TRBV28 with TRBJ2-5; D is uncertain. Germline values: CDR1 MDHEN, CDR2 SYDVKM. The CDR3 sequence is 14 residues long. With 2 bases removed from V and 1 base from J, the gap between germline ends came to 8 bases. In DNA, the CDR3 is TGTGCCAGCAGTTTAGCCCAGGCCCAAGAGACCCAGTACTTC. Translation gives CASSLAQAQETQYF.

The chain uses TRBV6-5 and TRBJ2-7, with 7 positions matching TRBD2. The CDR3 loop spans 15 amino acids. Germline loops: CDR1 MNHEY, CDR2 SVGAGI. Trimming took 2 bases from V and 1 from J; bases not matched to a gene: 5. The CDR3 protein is CASSYLSGPSYEQYF. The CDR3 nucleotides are TGTGCCAGCAGTTACCTTAGCGGGCCGTCCTACGAGCAGTACTTC.

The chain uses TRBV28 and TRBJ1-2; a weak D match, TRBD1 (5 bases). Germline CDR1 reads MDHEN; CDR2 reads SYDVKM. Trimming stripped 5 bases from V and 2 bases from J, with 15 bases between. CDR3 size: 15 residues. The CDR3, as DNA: TGTGCCAGCAGTCCGCCCGCAGGGAAAAACTATGGCTACACCTTC. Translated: CASSPPAGKNYGYTF.

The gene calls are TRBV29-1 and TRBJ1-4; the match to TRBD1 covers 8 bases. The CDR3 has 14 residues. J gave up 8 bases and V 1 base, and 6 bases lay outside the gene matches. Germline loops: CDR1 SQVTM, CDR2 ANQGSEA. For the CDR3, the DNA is TGCAGCGTTGAAGGGACAGGGAGTAAAGAAAAACTGTTTTTT. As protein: CSVEGTGSKEKLFF.

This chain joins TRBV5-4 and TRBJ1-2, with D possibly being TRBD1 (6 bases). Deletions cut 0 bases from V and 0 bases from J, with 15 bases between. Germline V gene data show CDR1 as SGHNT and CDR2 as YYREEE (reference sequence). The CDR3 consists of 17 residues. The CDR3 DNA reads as TGTGCCAGCAGCTTGGCCGGGAGGGGGATAGCTAACTATGGCTACACCTTC. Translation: CASSLAGRGIANYGYTF. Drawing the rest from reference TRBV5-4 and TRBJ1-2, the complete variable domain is ETGVTQSPTHLIKTRGQQVTLRCSSQSGHNTVSWYQQALGQGPQFIFQYYREEENGRGNFPPRFSGLQFPNYSSELNVNALELDDSALYLCASSLAGRGIANYGYTFGSGTRLTVV.

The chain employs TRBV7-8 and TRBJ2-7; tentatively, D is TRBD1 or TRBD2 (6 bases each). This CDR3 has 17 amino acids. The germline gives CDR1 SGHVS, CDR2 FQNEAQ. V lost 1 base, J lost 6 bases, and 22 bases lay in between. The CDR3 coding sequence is TGTGCCAGCAGCTTAGGATCGGGGGCAGGGTCGTTTACCGAGCAGTACTTC. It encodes CASSLGSGAGSFTEQYF.

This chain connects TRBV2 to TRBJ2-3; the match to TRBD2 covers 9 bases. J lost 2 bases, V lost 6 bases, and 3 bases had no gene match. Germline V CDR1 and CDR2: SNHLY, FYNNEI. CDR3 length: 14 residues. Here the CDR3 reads CASRRLAVTDTQYF. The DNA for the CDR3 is TGTGCCAGCAGAAGACTAGCGGTCACAGATACGCAGTATTTT. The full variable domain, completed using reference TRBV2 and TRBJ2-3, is EPEVTQTPSHQVTQMGQEVILRCVPISNHLYFYWYRQILGQKVEFLVSFYNNEISEKSEIFDDQFSVERPDGSNFTLKIRSTKLEDSAMYFCASRRLAVTDTQYFGPGTRLTVL.

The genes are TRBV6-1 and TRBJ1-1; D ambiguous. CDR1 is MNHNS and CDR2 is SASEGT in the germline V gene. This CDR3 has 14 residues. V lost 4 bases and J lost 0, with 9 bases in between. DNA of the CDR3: TGTGCCAGCAGTGTACAGAACATGAACACTGAAGCTTTCTTT. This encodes CASSVQNMNTEAFF.

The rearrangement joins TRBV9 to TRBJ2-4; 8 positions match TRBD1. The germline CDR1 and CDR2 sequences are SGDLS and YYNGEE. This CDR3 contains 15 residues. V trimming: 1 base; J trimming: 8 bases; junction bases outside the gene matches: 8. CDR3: CASSVSGQGGHIQYF. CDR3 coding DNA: TGTGCCAGCAGCGTATCAGGACAGGGAGGCCACATTCAGTACTTC. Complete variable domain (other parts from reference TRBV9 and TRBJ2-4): DSGVTQTPKHLITATGQRVTLRCSPRSGDLSVYWYQQSLDQGLQFLIQYYNGEERAKGNILERFSAQQFPDLHSELNLSSLELGDSALYFCASSVSGQGGHIQYFGAGTRLSVL.

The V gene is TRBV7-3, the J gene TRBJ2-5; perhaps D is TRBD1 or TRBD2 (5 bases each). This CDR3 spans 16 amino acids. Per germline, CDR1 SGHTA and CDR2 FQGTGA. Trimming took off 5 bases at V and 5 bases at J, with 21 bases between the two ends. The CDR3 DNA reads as TGTGCCAGCAGCGCAAGGGGTGGGAGTAACTGGGAGACCCAGTACTTC. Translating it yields CASSARGGSNWETQYF. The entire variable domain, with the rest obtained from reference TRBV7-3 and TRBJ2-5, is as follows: GAGVSQTPSNKVTEKGKYVELRCDPISGHTALYWYRQSLGQGPEFLIYFQGTGAADDSGLPNDRFFAVRPEGSVSTLKIQRTERGDSAVYLCASSARGGSNWETQYFGPGTRLLVL.

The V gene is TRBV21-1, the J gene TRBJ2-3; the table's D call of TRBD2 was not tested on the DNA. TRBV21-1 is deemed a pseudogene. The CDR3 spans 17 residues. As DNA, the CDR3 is TGTGCCAGCAGCAAAATGTTAGCGGGAGATCGCACAGATACGCAGTATTTT. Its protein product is CASSKMLAGDRTDTQYF.

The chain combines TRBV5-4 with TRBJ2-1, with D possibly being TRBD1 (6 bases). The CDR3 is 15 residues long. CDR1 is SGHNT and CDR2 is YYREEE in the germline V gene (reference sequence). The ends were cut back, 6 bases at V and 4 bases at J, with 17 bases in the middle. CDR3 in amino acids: CASTFGGQSYNEQFF. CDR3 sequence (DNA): TGTGCCAGCACCTTTGGGGGCCAGTCTTACAATGAGCAGTTCTTC.

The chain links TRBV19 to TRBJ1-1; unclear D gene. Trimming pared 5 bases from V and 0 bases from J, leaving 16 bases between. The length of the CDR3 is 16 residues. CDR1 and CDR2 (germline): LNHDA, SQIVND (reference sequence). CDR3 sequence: CASSGGLSRVNTEAFF. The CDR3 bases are TGTGCCAGTAGTGGAGGACTTTCAAGGGTGAACACTGAAGCTTTCTTT.

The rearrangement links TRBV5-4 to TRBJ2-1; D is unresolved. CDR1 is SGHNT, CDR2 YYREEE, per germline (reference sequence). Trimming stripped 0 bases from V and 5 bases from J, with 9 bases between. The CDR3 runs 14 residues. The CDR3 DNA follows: TGTGCCAGCAGCTTGGTGACCAGACACAATGAGCAGTTCTTC. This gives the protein CASSLVTRHNEQFF.

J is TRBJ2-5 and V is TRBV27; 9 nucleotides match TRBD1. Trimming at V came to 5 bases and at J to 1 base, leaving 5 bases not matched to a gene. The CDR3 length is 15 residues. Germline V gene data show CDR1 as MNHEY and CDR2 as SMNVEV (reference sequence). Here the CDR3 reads CASSAYRGPQETQYF. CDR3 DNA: TGTGCCAGCAGTGCATACAGGGGGCCCCAAGAGACCCAGTACTTC.

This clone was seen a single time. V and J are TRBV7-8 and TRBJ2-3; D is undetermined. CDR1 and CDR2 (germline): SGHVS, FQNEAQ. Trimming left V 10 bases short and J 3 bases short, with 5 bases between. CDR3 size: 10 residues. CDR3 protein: CAILTDTQYF. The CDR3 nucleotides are TGTGCCATTCTGACAGATACGCAGTATTTT.

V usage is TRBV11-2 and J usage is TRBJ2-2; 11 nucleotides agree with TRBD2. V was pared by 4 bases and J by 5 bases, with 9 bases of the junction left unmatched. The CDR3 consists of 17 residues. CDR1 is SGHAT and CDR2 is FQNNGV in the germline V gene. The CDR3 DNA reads TGTGCCAGCAGCTCATTGGGCGCTAGCGGGAGGACCGGGGAGCTGTTTTTT. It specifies CASSSLGASGRTGELFF. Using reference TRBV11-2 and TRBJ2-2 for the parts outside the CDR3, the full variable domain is EAGVAQSPRYKIIEKRQSVAFWCNPISGHATLYWYQQILGQGPKLLIQFQNNGVVDDSQLPKDRFSAERLKGVDSTLKIQPAKLEDSAVYLCASSSLGASGRTGELFFGEGSRLTVL.

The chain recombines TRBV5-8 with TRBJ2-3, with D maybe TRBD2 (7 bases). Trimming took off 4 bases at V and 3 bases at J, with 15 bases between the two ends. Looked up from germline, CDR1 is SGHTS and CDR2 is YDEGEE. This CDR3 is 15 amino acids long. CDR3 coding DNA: TGTGCCAGCAGCCCGAGGGGGGGCCTAACAGATACGCAGTATTTT. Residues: CASSPRGGLTDTQYF. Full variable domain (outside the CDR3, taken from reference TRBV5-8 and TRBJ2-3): EAGVTQSPTHLIKTRGQQATLRCSPISGHTSVYWYQQALGLGLQFLLWYDEGEERNRGNFPPRFSGRQFPNYSSELNVNALELEDSALYLCASSPRGGLTDTQYFGPGTRLTVL.

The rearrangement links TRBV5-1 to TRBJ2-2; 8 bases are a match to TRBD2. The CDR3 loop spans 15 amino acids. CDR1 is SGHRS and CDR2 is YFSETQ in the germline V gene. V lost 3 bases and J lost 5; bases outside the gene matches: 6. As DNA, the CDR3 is TGCGCCAGCAGCTGGGAGGGACTAGTAACCGGGGAGCTGTTTTTT. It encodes CASSWEGLVTGELFF. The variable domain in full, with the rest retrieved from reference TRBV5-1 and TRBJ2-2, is KAGVTQTPRYLIKTRGQQVTLSCSPISGHRSVSWYQQTPGQGLQFLFEYFSETQRNKGNFPGRFSGRQFSNSRSEMNVSTLELGDSALYLCASSWEGLVTGELFFGEGSRLTVL.

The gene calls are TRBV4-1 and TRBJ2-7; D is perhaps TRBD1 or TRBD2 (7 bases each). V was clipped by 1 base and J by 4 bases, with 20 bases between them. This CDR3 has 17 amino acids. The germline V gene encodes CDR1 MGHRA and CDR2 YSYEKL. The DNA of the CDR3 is TGCGCCAGCAGCCAAGTTTCAGGCAGGGGGGGGTTATACGAGCAGTACTTC. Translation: CASSQVSGRGGLYEQYF.

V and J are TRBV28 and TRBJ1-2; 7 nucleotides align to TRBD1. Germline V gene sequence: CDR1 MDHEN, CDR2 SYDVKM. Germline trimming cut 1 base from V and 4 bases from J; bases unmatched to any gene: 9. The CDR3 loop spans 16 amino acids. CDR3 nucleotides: TGTGCCAGCAGTTTATCCCCGTGGACAGGTTCCTATGGCTACACCTTC. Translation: CASSLSPWTGSYGYTF.